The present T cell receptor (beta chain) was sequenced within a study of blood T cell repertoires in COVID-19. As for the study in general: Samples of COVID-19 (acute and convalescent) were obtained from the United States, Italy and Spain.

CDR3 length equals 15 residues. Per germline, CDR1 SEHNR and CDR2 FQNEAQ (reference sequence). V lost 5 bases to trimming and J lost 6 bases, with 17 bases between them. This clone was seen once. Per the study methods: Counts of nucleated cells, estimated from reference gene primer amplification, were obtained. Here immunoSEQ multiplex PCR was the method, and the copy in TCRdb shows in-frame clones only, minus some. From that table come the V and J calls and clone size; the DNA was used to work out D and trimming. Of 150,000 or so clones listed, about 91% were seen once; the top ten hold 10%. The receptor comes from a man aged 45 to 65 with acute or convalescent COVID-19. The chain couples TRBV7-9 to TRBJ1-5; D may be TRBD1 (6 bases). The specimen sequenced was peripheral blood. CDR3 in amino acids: CASSPWGGQGQPQHF. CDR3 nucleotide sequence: TGTGCCAGCAGCCCCTGGGGGGGGCAGGGTCAGCCCCAGCATTTT.